This T cell receptor beta chain was captured in a study of blood T cell repertoires in COVID-19. Across the study: Spain, Italy and the United States supplied samples that represented acute and convalescent COVID-19.

The CDR3 length is 15 residues. The V end lost 2 bases, the J end lost 8 bases, and 16 bases lay between the germline ends. The germline gives CDR1 LGHDT, CDR2 YNNKEL (reference sequence). Authors' processing steps: Reference gene primer amplification gave estimated nucleated cell counts. TCRdb's copy holds only in-frame clones and misses some; the assay was immunoSEQ multiplex PCR. V, J and clone size are taken as reported in that table, and D and trimming were inferred from the DNA itself. This table has around 300,000 clones, around 86% appearing once. Recruitment covered about two dozen US areas and drew participants whose ages spanned roughly 18 to 100 years.

Sequenced: PBMCs or T cells enriched from blood (not recorded which). This chain links TRBV3-1 (or the pseudogene TRBV3-2) with TRBJ2-1; a possible D gene is TRBD2 (6 bases). This TCR was recovered from a woman between 40 and 50 years old who had recovered from COVID-19. CDR3 bases: TGTGCCAGCAGCCAAAGAGGCGAGGGAGGTGATGAGCAGTTCTTC. This gives the protein CASSQRGEGGDEQFF.